This TCR beta chain originates from a study of T cell responses to AZD1222 COVID-19 vaccine. TCRdb keeps only in-frame clones here, not all; method: immunoSEQ multiplex PCR. The table lists 150,000 to 200,000 clones, 85% to 95% of them singletons. CDR1 and CDR2 from the germline V gene are SGDLS and YYNGEE. J was trimmed by 2 bases and V by 2 bases; bases with no gene match: 6. The CDR3 is 15 residues long. A word on this clone: What it binds is not known.

Study-wide results and caveats: Repertoire sampling occurred only after the peak T cell response.

The sequencing used peripheral blood, collected on day 0 of AZD1222 vaccination. V is TRBV9 and J is TRBJ1-2, with 7 bases lining up with TRBD1. This clonotype was obtained from an adult in good health. The CDR3 sequence is CASSVATGANYGYTF. In DNA, the CDR3 is TGTGCCAGCAGCGTCGCAACAGGGGCCAACTATGGCTACACCTTC. Filled out from reference TRBV9 and TRBJ1-2, the complete variable domain reads DSGVTQTPKHLITATGQRVTLRCSPRSGDLSVYWYQQSLDQGLQFLIQYYNGEERAKGNILERFSAQQFPDLHSELNLSSLELGDSALYFCASSVATGANYGYTFGSGTRLTVV.